The T cell receptor (beta chain) described here comes from a study of response to subunit inactivated influenza vaccine. Findings and caveats of the study: T cells newly recruited by each seasonal influenza vaccination are few, the authors suggested.

TCRdb fed the RT-PCR reads into MiXCR, producing one record per CDR3 protein. The sample holds over 400,000 distinct CDR3 sequences; around 9.9% are singletons and the top ten take more than 10%. This clonotype has only a few counts. Antigen: not known. Germline CDR1 reads SGHVS; CDR2 reads FNYEAQ. The ends lost 3 bases at V and 6 bases at J; junction bases unmatched: 4. The CDR3 loop spans 14 amino acids. This chain connects TRBV7-6 to TRBJ2-1; 8 bases line up with TRBD2. This sequence was found in a man in his fifties or sixties who received an inactivated influenza vaccine. The sample here was PBMCs from blood, taken 40 to 50 days after vaccination. The CDR3 DNA reads as TGTGCCAGCAGCTTTTTGCGGGAGGCCAATGAGCAGTTCTTC. Translating gives CASSFLREANEQFF.